Following are 24 T cell receptor beta chains from one sample sequenced in a study of T cell responses to AZD1222 COVID-19 vaccine. Sequencing was performed with immunoSEQ multiplex PCR; in TCRdb, only in-frame clones are kept and a portion is missing. The table lists 120,000 to 150,000 clones, about 90% of them singletons. The material sequenced was peripheral blood, taken on day 0 of AZD1222 vaccination. These receptors originate from an adult in good health.

J is TRBJ2-1 and V is TRBV5-1; weak D call: TRBD2 (6 bases). The V gene lost 3 bases and the J gene lost 5 bases, with 15 bases spanning the gap. The length of the CDR3 is 15 residues. Germline assignment: CDR1 SGHRS and CDR2 YFSETQ. CDR3 sequence (DNA): TGCGCCAGCAGCTGGGACGGAGGGAAGGACAATGAGCAGTTCTTC. It codes for CASSWDGGKDNEQFF.

This clone has more than one count but fewer than ten. CDR3 amino acids: CASSLRGLIYEQYF. In nucleotides, the CDR3 is TGTGCCAGCAGTTTACGGGGACTCATCTACGAGCAGTACTTC. The chain joins TRBV27 to TRBJ2-7; perhaps TRBD2 as D (6 bases). Germline values: CDR1 MNHEY, CDR2 SMNVEV (reference sequence). CDR3 length: 14 residues. Trimming removed 2 bases at V and 3 bases at J, with 11 bases between.

This clone was observed once. V is TRBV28 and J is TRBJ2-7; possible D gene TRBD1, 6 bases. This CDR3 region has 16 residues. Trimming removed 5 bases at V and 1 base at J, with 18 bases between. CDR1 is MDHEN and CDR2 is SYDVKM in the germline V gene. The DNA of the CDR3 is TGTGCCAGCAGTCCTACTACAGGGAGTTGGTCCTACGAGCAGTACTTC. Protein product: CASSPTTGSWSYEQYF. Looking up the rest from reference TRBV28 and TRBJ2-7 gives the full variable domain: DVKVTQSSRYLVKRTGEKVFLECVQDMDHENMFWYRQDPGLGLRLIYFSYDVKMKEKGDIPEGYSVSREKKERFSLILESASTNQTSMYLCASSPTTGSWSYEQYFGPGTRLTVT.

The chain has TRBV3-1 (or the pseudogene TRBV3-2) and TRBJ2-3; TRBD2 matches 8 bases. The CDR3 sequence is 15 residues long. Germline V lookup: CDR1 LGHDT, CDR2 YNNKEL (reference sequence). With 5 bases clipped from V and 1 base from J, the junction kept 5 bases outside the gene matches. The CDR3 loop reads CASSYGLAGTDTQYF. CDR3 bases: TGTGCCAGCAGCTATGGACTAGCCGGCACAGATACGCAGTATTTT.

The chain has TRBV28 and TRBJ1-3; the D is unclear. The germline V and J ends were trimmed by 2 bases and 0 bases, with 17 bases remaining between them. Germline V gives CDR1 MDHEN, CDR2 SYDVKM. The CDR3 totals 18 residues. DNA for the CDR3: TGTGCCAGCAGTTTAGTCCCCCCCTCGACCCACTCTGGAAACACCATATATTTT. It yields the protein CASSLVPPSTHSGNTIYF.

The gene calls are TRBV11-3 and TRBJ2-1; D unresolved. CDR1 and CDR2 (germline): SGHNT, YENEEA. The germline V and J ends were trimmed by 0 bases and 8 bases, with 14 bases remaining between them. CDR3 length: 15 residues. As DNA, the CDR3 is TGTGCCAGCAGCTTAGACCTGCTCCGGCCGGATGAGCAGTTCTTC. It is translated as CASSLDLLRPDEQFF.

V usage is TRBV21-1 and J usage is TRBJ2-3. TRBV21-1 is an annotated pseudogene. This CDR3 is built from 13 residues. In nucleotides, the CDR3 is TGTGCCAGCAGCAGAGGGGTTGCAGATACGCAGTATTTT. Its translation: CASSRGVADTQYF.

The chain couples TRBV19 to TRBJ2-1, with 9 bases aligning to TRBD2. Trimming at V came to 5 bases and at J to 4 bases, leaving 9 bases not matched to a gene. The CDR3 extends over 16 amino acids. The germline gives CDR1 LNHDA, CDR2 SQIVND (reference sequence). Here the CDR3 DNA reads TGTGCCAGTAGTGTACTGACTAGCGGATTGTACAATGAGCAGTTCTTC. Protein product: CASSVLTSGLYNEQFF.

The genes are TRBV19 and TRBJ1-5; D is uncertain. Trimming removed 1 base at V and 1 base at J, with 11 bases between. The CDR3 has 16 amino acids. Germline CDR1 reads LNHDA; CDR2 reads SQIVND (reference sequence). The CDR3 loop reads CASSIVGSRSNQPQHF. In DNA, the CDR3 is TGTGCCAGTAGTATAGTGGGCAGTCGGAGCAATCAGCCCCAGCATTTT.

This chain links TRBV5-1 with TRBJ2-1, with D possibly called TRBD1 or TRBD2 (6 bases each). CDR1 and CDR2 (germline): SGHRS, YFSETQ. V was shortened by 7 bases and J by 7 bases, with 24 bases between the two germline ends. The CDR3 runs 16 residues. The CDR3 region is CASRVGGLNPGNEQFF. CDR3 nucleotides: TGCGCCAGCCGCGTAGGGGGACTGAACCCGGGGAATGAGCAGTTCTTC.

The rearrangement uses TRBV14 and TRBJ1-1, with D tentatively TRBD1 (5 bases). There are 12 residues in the CDR3. V gave up 6 bases and J gave up 3 bases, with 8 bases separating them. Germline V gene data show CDR1 as SGHDN and CDR2 as FVKESK. This CDR3 reads CASRWGDTEAFF. The CDR3 DNA follows: TGTGCCAGCAGGTGGGGGGACACTGAAGCTTTCTTT.

V usage is TRBV6-1 and J usage is TRBJ1-1, with D unresolved. The CDR3 spans 14 residues. The V and J ends lost 2 bases and 0 bases respectively, with 7 bases between them. In germline, CDR1 is MNHNS, CDR2 SASEGT. In DNA, the CDR3 is TGTGCCAGCAGTGAATACCTAATGAACACTGAAGCTTTCTTT. It specifies CASSEYLMNTEAFF.

This rearrangement joins TRBV19 to TRBJ2-7; 8 bases are shared with TRBD1. The trim removed 6 bases at V and 4 bases at J, leaving 11 bases unmatched. This CDR3 spans 15 amino acids. Germline V gene lookup returns CDR1 LNHDA and CDR2 SQIVND (reference sequence). The CDR3 here is CASRTSRTGTYEQYF. CDR3 sequence (DNA): TGTGCCAGTAGGACCTCAAGGACAGGGACTTACGAGCAGTACTTC.

The chain combines TRBV28 with TRBJ2-7; no definite D call. CDR1 and CDR2 from the germline V gene are MDHEN and SYDVKM. Trimming pared 6 bases from V and 2 bases from J, leaving 14 bases between. This CDR3 comprises 14 residues. Written as DNA, the CDR3 is TGTGCCAGCAGCCAAGTGGGTCCTCCCTACGAGCAGTACTTC. Translating it yields CASSQVGPPYEQYF.

J is TRBJ1-1 and V is TRBV5-8, with D possibly matching TRBD1 (5 bases). Trimming removed 3 bases from V and 11 bases from J, with 14 bases in between. The CDR3 spans 12 residues. Germline V CDR1 and CDR2: SGHTS, YDEGEE. The CDR3 bases are TGTGCCAGCAGCTGGGACCCAGGCCAGGCTTTCTTT. The encoded protein is CASSWDPGQAFF.

This chain links TRBV14 with TRBJ1-4; a possible D gene is TRBD1 (5 bases). V was pared by 4 bases and J by 7 bases, with 13 bases between. Looked up from germline, CDR1 is SGHDN and CDR2 is FVKESK. The CDR3 loop spans 14 amino acids. Here the CDR3 reads CASSRQGNSEKLFF. The CDR3, as DNA: TGTGCCAGCAGCCGCCAGGGAAATAGTGAAAAACTGTTTTTT.

The rearrangement joins TRBV4-3 to TRBJ2-3; D is tentatively TRBD1 or TRBD2 (5 bases each). The V and J ends lost 4 bases and 5 bases respectively, with 16 bases between them. CDR3 length: 15 residues. Germline CDR1 is LGHNA and CDR2 is YSLEER. CDR3 coding DNA: TGCGCCAGCAGCCCATCCGGGGACGGTAGAGATACGCAGTATTTT. Its protein is CASSPSGDGRDTQYF.

V gene TRBV18 combines with J gene TRBJ2-3; D ambiguous. From germline, CDR1 is KGHSH and CDR2 LQKENI. The CDR3 length is 16 residues. Between the trimmed V and J ends, which lost 6 bases and 8 bases, there was a span of 24 bases. The CDR3 is CASSPPLAGSLSTQYF. The CDR3 bases are TGTGCCAGCTCGCCGCCCTTGGCAGGTTCTTTGAGTACGCAGTATTTT. The variable domain in full, with the rest retrieved from reference TRBV18 and TRBJ2-3, is NAGVMQNPRHLVRRRGQEARLRCSPMKGHSHVYWYRQLPEEGLKFMVYLQKENIIDESGMPKERFSAEFPKEGPSILRIQQVVRGDSAAYFCASSPPLAGSLSTQYFGPGTRLTVL.

The rearrangement joins TRBV28 to TRBJ1-5; unclear D gene. V was clipped by 3 bases and J by 6 bases, with 9 bases between them. CDR1 and CDR2 (germline): MDHEN, SYDVKM. CDR3 length equals 13 residues. The CDR3 here is CASSFSRGQPQHF. CDR3 DNA: TGTGCCAGCAGTTTCTCGCGGGGTCAGCCCCAGCATTTT. Variable domain in full (rest from reference TRBV28 and TRBJ1-5): DVKVTQSSRYLVKRTGEKVFLECVQDMDHENMFWYRQDPGLGLRLIYFSYDVKMKEKGDIPEGYSVSREKKERFSLILESASTNQTSMYLCASSFSRGQPQHFGDGTRLSIL.

This clone was seen a handful of times. This chain joins TRBV12-3 or TRBV12-4 and TRBJ1-5; maybe TRBD1 (6 bases). Trimming removed 7 bases from V and 4 bases from J, with 11 bases in between. The CDR3 consists of 13 residues. The CDR3 DNA follows: TGTGCCAGCAAAGGGGGGGGAAATCAGCCCCAGCATTTT. It yields the protein CASKGGGNQPQHF.

This chain joins TRBV7-9 and TRBJ2-7, with D perhaps matching TRBD2 (5 bases). The V gene's germline CDR1 is SEHNR and CDR2 FQNEAQ (reference sequence). The ends were cut back, 0 bases at V and 5 bases at J, with 8 bases in the middle. The CDR3 runs to 13 residues. The chain's CDR3 is CASSLALEDEQYF. The CDR3 region has the DNA TGTGCCAGCAGCTTAGCGTTGGAGGACGAGCAGTACTTC.

The chain employs TRBV4-3 and TRBJ2-1, with 7 bases aligning to TRBD1. CDR3 size: 17 residues. Trimming cost V 4 bases and J 4 bases; bases outside gene matches: 13. Germline V gene data show CDR1 as LGHNA and CDR2 as YSLEER. Here the CDR3 DNA reads TGCGCCAGCAGCCGAAACAGGGGTTTGGGCAATTACAATGAGCAGTTCTTC. Its protein product is CASSRNRGLGNYNEQFF.

This clone was seen only a few times. The genes are TRBV5-4 and TRBJ1-5; D remains unclear. The CDR3 covers 13 residues. The germline gives CDR1 SGHNT, CDR2 YYREEE (reference sequence). V gave up 0 bases and J gave up 4 bases, with 5 bases separating them. The CDR3 here is CASSLGENQPQHF. Written as DNA, the CDR3 is TGTGCCAGCAGCTTGGGCGAGAATCAGCCCCAGCATTTT.

The rearrangement joins TRBV2 to TRBJ1-3; a possible D gene is TRBD1 (5 bases). The CDR3 runs to 12 residues. V was clipped by 7 bases and J by 4 bases, with 8 bases between them. Germline values: CDR1 SNHLY, CDR2 FYNNEI. CDR3 protein: CASKGPGNTIYF. CDR3 coding DNA: TGTGCCAGCAAGGGGCCCGGAAACACCATATATTTT.